The source of this T cell receptor beta chain is a study of T cells in narcolepsy. The overall study: Healthy controls were enrolled alongside patients with narcolepsy type 1 or type 2. Findings and limits, study-wide: Comparing one patient's CSF and blood CD4+ clonotypes highlighted HCRT- and TRIB2-specific autoreactive clonotypes. Autoreactive clonotypes reportedly recurred in blood of same and different patients, not controls. Some memory CD4+ repertoires had no autoreactive clone sequences.

TCRdb's table, derived via immunoSEQ multiplex PCR, lists solely in-frame clones and lacks some. Among roughly 12,000 clones listed, around 94% were seen once. Germline assignment: CDR1 DFQATT and CDR2 SNEGSKA (reference sequence). This CDR3 is built from 11 residues. The V gene lost 2 bases and the J gene lost 12 bases, with 13 bases spanning the gap. Of note for this clone: What it recognizes is unknown.

The TCR was taken from a human donor with narcolepsy. The rearrangement links TRBV20-1 to TRBJ1-1; D is unresolved. Source material: CD45RA- memory CD4+ T cells from PBMCs. CDR3 coding DNA: TGCAGTGCTAGACTCCCCCGAGGAACTTTCTTT. It encodes CSARLPRGTFF.